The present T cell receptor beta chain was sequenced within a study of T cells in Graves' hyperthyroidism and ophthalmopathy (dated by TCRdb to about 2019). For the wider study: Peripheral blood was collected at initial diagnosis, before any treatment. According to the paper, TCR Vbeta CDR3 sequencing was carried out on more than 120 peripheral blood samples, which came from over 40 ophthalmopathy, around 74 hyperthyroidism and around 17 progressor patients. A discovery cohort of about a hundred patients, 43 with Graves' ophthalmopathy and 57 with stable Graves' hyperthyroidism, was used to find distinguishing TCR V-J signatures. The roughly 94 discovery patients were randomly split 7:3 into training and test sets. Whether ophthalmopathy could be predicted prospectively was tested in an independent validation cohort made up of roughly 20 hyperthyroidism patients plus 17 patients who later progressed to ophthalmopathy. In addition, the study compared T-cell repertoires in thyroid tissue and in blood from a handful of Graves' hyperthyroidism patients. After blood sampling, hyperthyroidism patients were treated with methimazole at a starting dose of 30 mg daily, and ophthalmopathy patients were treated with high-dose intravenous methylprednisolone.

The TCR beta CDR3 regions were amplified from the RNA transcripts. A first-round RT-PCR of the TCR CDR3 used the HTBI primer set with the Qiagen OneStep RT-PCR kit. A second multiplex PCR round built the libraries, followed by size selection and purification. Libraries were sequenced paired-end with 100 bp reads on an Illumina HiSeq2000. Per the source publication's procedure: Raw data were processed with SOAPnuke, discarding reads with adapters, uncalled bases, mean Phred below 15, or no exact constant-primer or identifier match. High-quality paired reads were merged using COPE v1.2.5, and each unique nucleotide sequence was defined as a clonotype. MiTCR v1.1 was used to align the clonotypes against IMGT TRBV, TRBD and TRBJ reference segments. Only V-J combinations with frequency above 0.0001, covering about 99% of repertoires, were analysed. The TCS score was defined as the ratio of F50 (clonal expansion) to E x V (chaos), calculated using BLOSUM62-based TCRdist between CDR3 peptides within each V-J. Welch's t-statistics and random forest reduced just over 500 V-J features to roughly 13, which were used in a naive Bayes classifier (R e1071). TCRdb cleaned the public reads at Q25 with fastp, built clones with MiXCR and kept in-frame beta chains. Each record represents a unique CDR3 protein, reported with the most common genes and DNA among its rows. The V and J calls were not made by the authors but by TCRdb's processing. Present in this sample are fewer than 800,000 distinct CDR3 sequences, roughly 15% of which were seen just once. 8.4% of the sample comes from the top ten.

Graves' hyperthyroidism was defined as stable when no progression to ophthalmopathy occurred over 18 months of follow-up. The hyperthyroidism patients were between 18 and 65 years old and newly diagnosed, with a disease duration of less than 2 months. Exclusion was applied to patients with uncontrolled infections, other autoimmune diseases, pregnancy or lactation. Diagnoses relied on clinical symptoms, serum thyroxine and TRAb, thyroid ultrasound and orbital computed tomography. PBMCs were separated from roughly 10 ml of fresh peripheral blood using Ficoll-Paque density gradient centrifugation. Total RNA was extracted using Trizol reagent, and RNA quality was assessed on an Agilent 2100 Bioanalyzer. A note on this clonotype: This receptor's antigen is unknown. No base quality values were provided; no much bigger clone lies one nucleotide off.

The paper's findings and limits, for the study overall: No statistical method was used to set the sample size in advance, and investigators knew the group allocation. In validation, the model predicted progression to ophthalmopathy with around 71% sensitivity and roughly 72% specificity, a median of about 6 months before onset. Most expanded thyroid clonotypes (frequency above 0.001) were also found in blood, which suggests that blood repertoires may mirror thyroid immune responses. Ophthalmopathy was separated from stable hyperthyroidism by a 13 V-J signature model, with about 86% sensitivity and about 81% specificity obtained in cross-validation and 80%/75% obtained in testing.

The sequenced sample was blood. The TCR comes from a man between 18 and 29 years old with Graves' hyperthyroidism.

The CDR3 protein: CASSSQDSTSYEQYF. The sequenced DNA: TGTGCCAGCAGTTCCCAGGACAGTACTTCCTACGAGCAGTACTTC. The chain employs TRBV11-1 and TRBJ2-7, with TRBD1 perhaps the D gene, on 6 matching bases. The V end loses 6 bases and the J end loses 1 base, and a stretch of 16 bases separates them. Reading the germline V gene (reference sequence) gives CDR1 SGHAT and CDR2 FQDESV. Inclusive of the bounding cysteine and phenylalanine, the CDR3 is 15 residues long. Only CDR3 DNA remains: 45 bases, in frame from the first base.